This TCR beta chain is drawn from a study of cytomegalovirus exposure and HLA in healthy donors. Germline V CDR1 and CDR2: SGHNT, YYREEE (reference sequence). The J segment lost 8 bases and the V segment lost 5 bases, leaving 7 bases of the junction unmatched. The CDR3 is 13 residues long. Amplification used 60 Vbeta primers and 13 Jbeta primers. Produced via immunoSEQ multiplex PCR; TCRdb's table is partial and in-frame only. The table records 200,000 to 300,000 clones, almost 85% of them present only once. This chain joins TRBV5-4 and TRBJ2-1; TRBD2 matches 7 bases. This receptor was identified in a woman aged 40 to 55 in good health and CMV-seropositive. Sequencing was done on a sample of PBMCs. CDR3 region: CASRRGVGDEQFF. The CDR3 DNA follows: TGTGCCAGCAGACGGGGGGTGGGGGATGAGCAGTTCTTC.